The rows below give T cell receptor beta chains drawn from one sample of a study of blood T cell repertoires in COVID-19. The repertoire was sequenced with immunoSEQ multiplex PCR; TCRdb's copy has only in-frame clones and lacks some. This sample has about 70,000 clones, with around 86% found just once. Source material: peripheral blood. Receptors were obtained from a human donor in a cohort sampled during active COVID-19. Each CDR3 is given with its conserved first and last residue. The order of the fields is CDR3 length, clone size, V gene, J gene, D gene, CDR3 protein, CDR3 DNA. A D gene is named only where the DNA matches it firmly. The size entry is marked missing in some rows and otherwise reads once, few, many or a size class.

len: 14
abundance: -
v_gene: TRBV5-1
j_gene: TRBJ2-5
d_gene: TRBD2
CDR3aa: CASTSGGQQETQYF
CDR3nt: TGCGCCAGCACTAGCGGGGGGCAACAAGAGACCCAGTACTTC

len: 14
abundance: once
v_gene: TRBV30
j_gene: TRBJ1-5
d_gene: TRBD1
CDR3aa: CAWGRDSSNQPQHF
CDR3nt: TGTGCCTGGGGCCGGGACAGTAGCAATCAGCCCCAGCATTTT

len: 15
abundance: -
v_gene: TRBV21-1
j_gene: TRBJ2-1
d_gene: -
CDR3aa: CATSVGASTYNEQFF
CDR3nt: TGTGCCACCAGCGTGGGAGCTAGCACCTACAATGAGCAGTTCTTC

len: 15
abundance: -
v_gene: TRBV7-9
j_gene: TRBJ2-2
d_gene: -
CDR3aa: CASSLGRLNTGELFF
CDR3nt: TGTGCCAGCAGCTTAGGCCGGTTAAACACCGGGGAGCTGTTTTTT

len: 15
abundance: -
v_gene: TRBV5-4
j_gene: TRBJ1-4
d_gene: -
CDR3aa: CASSLAGRSHEKLFF
CDR3nt: TGTGCCAGCAGCTTGGCAGGCAGGTCGCATGAAAAACTGTTTTTT

len: 15
abundance: -
v_gene: TRBV5-1
j_gene: TRBJ2-3
d_gene: -
CDR3aa: CASSLGEVGTDTQYF
CDR3nt: TGCGCCAGCAGCTTAGGGGAAGTCGGCACAGATACGCAGTATTTT

len: 13
abundance: -
v_gene: TRBV30
j_gene: TRBJ1-5
d_gene: -
CDR3aa: CAWRGQSNQPQHF
CDR3nt: TGTGCCTGGAGAGGACAAAGCAATCAGCCCCAGCATTTT

len: 14
abundance: -
v_gene: TRBV7-8
j_gene: TRBJ2-3
d_gene: -
CDR3aa: CASSFGGGADTQYF
CDR3nt: TGTGCCAGCAGCTTTGGTGGGGGGGCGGATACGCAGTATTTT

len: 18
abundance: -
v_gene: TRBV5-4
j_gene: TRBJ2-6
d_gene: TRBD2
CDR3aa: CASSLTLAGGPGANVLTF
CDR3nt: TGTGCCAGCAGCTTGACCCTAGCGGGGGGCCCTGGGGCCAACGTCCTGACTTTC

len: 17
abundance: -
v_gene: TRBV5-4
j_gene: TRBJ2-3
d_gene: TRBD2
CDR3aa: CASSKGTSGGATDTQYF
CDR3nt: TGTGCCAGCAGCAAGGGGACTAGCGGGGGGGCAACAGATACGCAGTATTTT

len: 11
abundance: medium-sized
v_gene: TRBV5-6
j_gene: TRBJ2-4
d_gene: -
CDR3aa: CASSPNRVQHF
CDR3nt: TGTGCCAGCAGCCCGAACAGGGTCCAGCACTTC

len: 15
abundance: -
v_gene: TRBV15
j_gene: TRBJ2-5
d_gene: -
CDR3aa: CATTSRQELQETQYF
CDR3nt: TGTGCCACCACTTCAAGACAGGAGCTCCAAGAGACCCAGTACTTC

len: 18
abundance: -
v_gene: TRBV6-2/TRBV6-3
j_gene: TRBJ1-6
d_gene: TRBD1
CDR3aa: CASSYRASGTGDNSPLHF
CDR3nt: TGTGCCAGCAGTTATCGGGCCTCCGGGACAGGGGATAATTCACCCCTCCACTTT

len: 16
abundance: -
v_gene: TRBV7-9
j_gene: TRBJ2-7
d_gene: TRBD1
CDR3aa: CASSLVGRGLYYEQYF
CDR3nt: TGTGCCAGCAGCTTAGTGGGCAGGGGGCTATACTACGAGCAGTACTTC

len: 16
abundance: once
v_gene: TRBV6-5
j_gene: TRBJ1-2
d_gene: TRBD1
CDR3aa: CASSLQGADGNYGYTF
CDR3nt: TGTGCCAGCAGTTTACAGGGGGCGGATGGGAACTATGGCTACACCTTC

len: 17
abundance: -
v_gene: TRBV2
j_gene: TRBJ2-7
d_gene: TRBD1
CDR3aa: CASSDLGTGWRSYEQYF
CDR3nt: TGTGCCAGCAGTGATTTAGGGACAGGGTGGAGAAGCTACGAGCAGTACTTC

len: 13
abundance: -
v_gene: TRBV30
j_gene: TRBJ2-7
d_gene: -
CDR3aa: CAWNIGGGDEQYF
CDR3nt: TGTGCCTGGAATATAGGAGGGGGCGACGAGCAGTACTTC

len: 14
abundance: -
v_gene: TRBV29-1
j_gene: TRBJ2-1
d_gene: -
CDR3aa: CSVEIRTVYNEQFF
CDR3nt: TGCAGCGTTGAAATCCGGACAGTCTACAATGAGCAGTTCTTC

len: 16
abundance: -
v_gene: TRBV10-3
j_gene: TRBJ1-6
d_gene: TRBD1
CDR3aa: CAIRPSQGVDNSPLHF
CDR3nt: TGTGCCATCAGGCCCTCACAGGGGGTTGATAATTCACCCCTCCACTTT

len: 15
abundance: -
v_gene: TRBV10-2
j_gene: TRBJ1-6
d_gene: TRBD1
CDR3aa: CASSEDGQGGSPLHF
CDR3nt: TGCGCCAGCAGTGAGGACGGACAGGGTGGTTCACCCCTCCACTTT

len: 15
abundance: -
v_gene: TRBV5-1
j_gene: TRBJ1-2
d_gene: -
CDR3aa: CASSLAAGPNYGYTF
CDR3nt: TGCGCCAGCAGCTTGGCCGCGGGGCCAAACTATGGCTACACCTTC

len: 14
abundance: -
v_gene: TRBV30
j_gene: TRBJ2-5
d_gene: -
CDR3aa: CAWRAPGNQETQYF
CDR3nt: TGTGCCTGGAGAGCTCCAGGAAACCAAGAGACCCAGTACTTC

len: 13
abundance: -
v_gene: TRBV5-1
j_gene: TRBJ2-5
d_gene: -
CDR3aa: CASSLAGWETQYF
CDR3nt: TGCGCCAGCAGCTTGGCGGGGTGGGAGACCCAGTACTTC

len: 15
abundance: once
v_gene: TRBV10-3
j_gene: TRBJ2-7
d_gene: TRBD2
CDR3aa: CAISLNSGGVHEQYF
CDR3nt: TGTGCCATCAGCCTGAATAGCGGGGGGGTCCACGAGCAGTACTTC

len: 14
abundance: -
v_gene: TRBV10-3
j_gene: TRBJ2-2
d_gene: -
CDR3aa: CAIRGVEGTGELFF
CDR3nt: TGTGCCATCAGGGGAGTGGAGGGGACCGGGGAGCTGTTTTTT

len: 12
abundance: few
v_gene: TRBV6-5
j_gene: TRBJ2-7
d_gene: -
CDR3aa: CASTRQSYEQYF
CDR3nt: TGTGCCAGCACCCGACAGAGCTACGAGCAGTACTTC

len: 15
abundance: -
v_gene: TRBV14
j_gene: TRBJ2-3
d_gene: TRBD2
CDR3aa: CASSLLAGVVHTQYF
CDR3nt: TGTGCCAGCAGCCTTCTAGCGGGGGTTGTTCATACGCAGTATTTT

len: 13
abundance: -
v_gene: TRBV18
j_gene: TRBJ2-7
d_gene: TRBD1
CDR3aa: CASSQQGAYEQYF
CDR3nt: TGTGCCAGCTCACAACAGGGGGCCTACGAGCAGTACTTC

len: 14
abundance: -
v_gene: TRBV18
j_gene: TRBJ2-7
d_gene: -
CDR3aa: CASSPSVESYEQYF
CDR3nt: TGTGCCAGCTCACCGTCCGTAGAATCCTACGAGCAGTACTTC

len: 16
abundance: -
v_gene: TRBV19
j_gene: TRBJ2-2
d_gene: TRBD1
CDR3aa: CASSAYRDRGAGELFF
CDR3nt: TGTGCCAGTAGTGCATACCGGGACAGGGGCGCCGGGGAGCTGTTTTTT

len: 14
abundance: -
v_gene: TRBV24-1
j_gene: TRBJ2-1
d_gene: TRBD1
CDR3aa: CATSDPGTDNEQFF
CDR3nt: TGTGCCACCAGTGATCCCGGGACAGACAATGAGCAGTTCTTC

len: 15
abundance: -
v_gene: TRBV6-2/TRBV6-3
j_gene: TRBJ2-7
d_gene: TRBD1
CDR3aa: CASSTDRQISYEQYF
CDR3nt: TGTGCCAGCAGTACGGACAGGCAAATCTCCTACGAGCAGTACTTC

len: 16
abundance: -
v_gene: TRBV18
j_gene: TRBJ1-5
d_gene: -
CDR3aa: CASSPDRLTDNQPQHF
CDR3nt: TGTGCCAGCTCACCTGACAGGTTAACCGACAATCAGCCCCAGCATTTT

len: 14
abundance: -
v_gene: TRBV7-9
j_gene: TRBJ1-2
d_gene: TRBD1
CDR3aa: CASSSQGADYGYTF
CDR3nt: TGTGCCAGCAGCTCCCAGGGGGCGGACTATGGCTACACCTTC

len: 16
abundance: -
v_gene: TRBV5-4
j_gene: TRBJ2-3
d_gene: TRBD1
CDR3aa: CASSLTGGQGDRTQYF
CDR3nt: TGTGCCAGCAGCTTGACCGGGGGACAGGGGGATCGTACGCAGTATTTT

len: 14
abundance: -
v_gene: TRBV3-1/TRBV3-2
j_gene: TRBJ1-6
d_gene: -
CDR3aa: CASSQAAGHSPLHF
CDR3nt: TGTGCCAGCAGCCAAGCGGCGGGCCATTCACCCCTCCACTTT

len: 14
abundance: -
v_gene: TRBV5-4
j_gene: TRBJ1-6
d_gene: TRBD1
CDR3aa: CASSMGTAAPPLHF
CDR3nt: TGTGCCAGCAGCATGGGGACAGCTGCGCCACCCCTCCACTTT

len: 14
abundance: -
v_gene: TRBV18
j_gene: TRBJ2-3
d_gene: -
CDR3aa: CASFEGVSTDTQYF
CDR3nt: TGTGCCAGCTTCGAGGGTGTTAGTACAGATACGCAGTATTTT

len: 14
abundance: -
v_gene: TRBV6-5
j_gene: TRBJ1-1
d_gene: -
CDR3aa: CASSPPPGSTEAFF
CDR3nt: TGTGCCAGCAGTCCTCCCCCGGGGAGCACTGAAGCTTTCTTT

len: 14
abundance: -
v_gene: TRBV19
j_gene: TRBJ1-5
d_gene: TRBD1
CDR3aa: CASSGTGGNQPQHF
CDR3nt: TGTGCCAGTAGCGGGACAGGGGGCAATCAGCCCCAGCATTTT

len: 13
abundance: -
v_gene: TRBV11-2
j_gene: TRBJ2-7
d_gene: -
CDR3aa: CASSLDVSYEQYF
CDR3nt: TGTGCCAGCAGCTTAGATGTATCCTACGAGCAGTACTTC

len: 15
abundance: -
v_gene: TRBV3-1/TRBV3-2
j_gene: TRBJ1-4
d_gene: -
CDR3aa: CASSHRIGGPEKLFF
CDR3nt: TGTGCCAGCAGCCACCGTATTGGGGGCCCTGAAAAACTGTTTTTT

len: 16
abundance: -
v_gene: TRBV9
j_gene: TRBJ2-3
d_gene: TRBD2
CDR3aa: CASSAPFSGGADTQYF
CDR3nt: TGTGCCAGCAGCGCCCCATTTAGCGGGGGGGCGGATACGCAGTATTTT

len: 14
abundance: -
v_gene: TRBV9
j_gene: TRBJ1-2
d_gene: TRBD1
CDR3aa: CASSVGTGNYGYTF
CDR3nt: TGTGCCAGCAGCGTAGGGACAGGGAACTATGGCTACACCTTC

len: 13
abundance: -
v_gene: TRBV11-2
j_gene: TRBJ2-7
d_gene: -
CDR3aa: CASSRTGFNEQYF
CDR3nt: TGTGCCAGCAGCCGTACAGGGTTCAACGAGCAGTACTTC

len: 15
abundance: -
v_gene: TRBV5-4
j_gene: TRBJ1-1
d_gene: -
CDR3aa: CASSLVQGTVAEAFF
CDR3nt: TGTGCCAGCAGCTTGGTTCAGGGAACCGTCGCTGAAGCTTTCTTT